This TCR beta chain came from a study of OX40 agonist ivuxolimab in advanced cancers. At cycle 4 day 1, cycle 7 day 1, and baseline, blood was sampled. This clone was observed a single time. Assay used: immunoSEQ multiplex PCR; TCRdb lists only in-frame clones, some missing. The table includes about 49,000 clones, 65% to 90% detected once. Per the germline V gene, CDR1 is MDHEN and CDR2 is SYDVKM. The CDR3 runs 14 residues. Trimming took 3 bases from V and 3 from J; bases not matched to a gene: 3. This clonotype was obtained from an adult with an advanced solid tumor such as melanoma, head and neck, liver or kidney cancer. V and J are TRBV28 and TRBJ2-7; 9 positions match TRBD2. The sequenced sample was CD4+ or CD8+ T cells sorted from blood, obtained in a trial of the OX40 agonist ivuxolimab. CDR3 sequence reads: CASSFLAGSYEQYF. In DNA form, the CDR3 reads TGTGCCAGCAGTTTTCTAGCGGGAAGCTACGAGCAGTACTTC.